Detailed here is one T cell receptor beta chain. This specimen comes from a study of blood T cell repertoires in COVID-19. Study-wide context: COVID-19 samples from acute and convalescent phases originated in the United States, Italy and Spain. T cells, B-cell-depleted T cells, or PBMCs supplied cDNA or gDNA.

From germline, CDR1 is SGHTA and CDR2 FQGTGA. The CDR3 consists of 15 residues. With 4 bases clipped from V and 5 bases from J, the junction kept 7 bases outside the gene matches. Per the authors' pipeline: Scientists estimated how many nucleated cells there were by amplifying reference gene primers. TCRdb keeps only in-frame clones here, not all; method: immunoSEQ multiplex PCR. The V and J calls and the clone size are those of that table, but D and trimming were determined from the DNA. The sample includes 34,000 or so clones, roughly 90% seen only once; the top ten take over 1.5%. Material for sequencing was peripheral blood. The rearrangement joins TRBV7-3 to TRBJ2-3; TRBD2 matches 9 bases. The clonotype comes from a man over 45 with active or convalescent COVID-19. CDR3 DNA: TGTGCCAGCAGCTCCACTAGCGGGTGGGAAGATACGCAGTATTTT. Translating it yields CASSSTSGWEDTQYF.